This T cell receptor beta chain appears in the sequencing data of a study of graft-versus-host responses after intestinal transplantation. At the level of the study: Multivisceral, liver-intestinal, or isolated intestinal transplants were given to recipients. Recipients across the board were started on anti-thymocyte globulin induction, then kept on tacrolimus and steroids for approximately three years. Study findings and constraints: Allografts of one patient group, those with graft-donor T cell macrochimerism, had high graft-versus-host to host-versus-graft clonal ratios.

Germline V gene sequence: CDR1 SGHRS, CDR2 YFSETQ. After removal of 4 bases from V and 0 bases from J, the junction contained 7 bases not matched to a gene. The CDR3 extends over 16 amino acids. Worth noting for this clone: Its antigen is unidentified.

TCRdb's copy holds only in-frame clones and misses some; the assay was immunoSEQ multiplex PCR. The sample comprises some 86,000 clones, 91% of which are singletons, and roughly 0.1% rests with the top ten. The TCR was taken from a human donor who received an intestinal transplant. The sample here was unstimulated CD4+ T cells sorted from spleen or lymph node cells, taken before intestinal transplant. The gene calls are TRBV5-1 and TRBJ2-7; 10 nucleotides agree with TRBD1. In DNA form, the CDR3 reads TGCGCCAGCAGCGGGTGGGGACAGGGGAGCTCCTACGAGCAGTACTTC. Amino acids: CASSGWGQGSSYEQYF.